This T cell receptor (beta chain) was obtained from a study of Ad26.COV2.S vaccination and SARS-CoV-2 variants (dated by TCRdb to 2020 to 2022). Broadly, across the study: Donors in the vaccine arm were drawn from COV1001, a multicentre, randomized, double-blind, placebo-controlled phase I-IIa trial testing Ad26.COV2.S in healthy adults. Participants in the trial were split at random into five groups of five each, receiving low-dose or high-dose Ad26.COV2.S once or twice, or else placebo on both occasions. Throughout the experiments and outcome assessment, investigators stayed blinded to trial group allocation. TCRbeta repertoire sequencing was used to assess the specificity and breadth of SARS-CoV-2-reactive T cell receptors after Ad26.COV2.S vaccination. The TCR-sequenced set comprised around 30 samples: about 19 Ad26.COV2.S vaccine recipients, 5 placebo recipients and 8 SARS-CoV-2 convalescent individuals. Ad26.COV2.S was administered intramuscularly at a dose of 5x10^10 or 1x10^11 viral particles, either as one shot or as two shots given 56 days apart.

The treatment or condition label on this specimen signifies: some 20 received Ad26.COV2.S at low or high dose, single or two shots; 5 received placebo; per-sample allocation not given. For vaccine and placebo recipients, repertoires were sequenced using samples collected on day 63 after the first injection. In Cohort 1b, fewer than 30 adults aged 18-55 years were enrolled at a single site in Boston, USA, between 29 July and 7 August 2020. Ad26.COV2.S consisted of a replication-incompetent adenovirus type 26 vector by which a prefusion-stabilized SARS-CoV-2 spike protein from the original Wuhan strain was expressed. The germline V gene encodes CDR1 SGHRS and CDR2 YFSETQ. The CDR3 numbers 13 residues from cysteine through phenylalanine. CDR3 DNA is the only sequence kept; it has 39 bases, read in frame from the first base. V is reduced by 3 bases and J by 8 bases, leaving a spacing of 12 bases between them.

Comments on this clone: This clone's antigen is unknown. Base quality data are lacking; no much larger clone is found one base away.

The immunoSEQ Assay was used to sequence TCRbeta CDR3 regions. After extraction, genomic DNA underwent amplification by bias-controlled multiplex PCR, followed by high-throughput sequencing. Processing in the source paper ran as follows. To quantify the absolute abundance of every unique TCRbeta CDR3 region, sequences were collapsed and filtered. T cell fraction was estimated by normalizing TCRbeta template counts to usable DNA, which was measured by amplifying reference genes present in all nucleated cells. Repertoire TCRs were annotated as SARS-CoV-2-specific when V gene, CDR3 amino acid sequence and J gene were exactly matched to a known reactive TCR set. The reference SARS-CoV-2 TCR set was obtained from MIRA and was filtered for enrichment in COVID-19-positive ImmuneCODE repertoires, whereby public or cross-reactive TCRs were removed. Using the MIRA antigens, annotated TCRs were further analysed by specific ORF or by position within an ORF. Depth was the summed frequency of annotated unique rearrangements, while breadth was defined as annotated unique rearrangements over total unique productive rearrangements. Two-sided Wilcoxon rank-sum tests were used to compare TCR breadth between groups. What TCRdb holds here is the immuneACCESS table cut down to in-frame rearrangements. Part of the clones is not present; checked against another copy, under half of the missing clones reflect an unresolved V gene, and the others are unexplained. D and trimming were read from the DNA, whereas the V and J calls and clone size are those reported in that table. The sample has some 320,000 clones on record, approximately 86% of them singletons. The ten largest clones represent around 2% of the sample.

Points the paper makes about the study in general: Higher spike-specific TCR breadth was observed in Ad26.COV2.S recipients than in placebo recipients (P = 0.0014). The study was not powered to compare responses between vaccine doses or regimens. After vaccination, substantial breadth of spike-specific CD8+ and CD4+ T cell responses was reported. The authors noted that total T cell responses may have been underestimated by the TCR breadth and depth analyses. Comparable non-spike TCR breadth was observed between vaccine and placebo recipients, consistent with only spike being contained in the vaccine.

This TCR was sampled from a person aged 18-60 years who received the Ad26.COV2.S COVID-19 vaccine or a placebo. Here the chain combines TRBV5-1 and TRBJ2-1, and TRBD2 may be the D gene, going by 7 matching bases. This material consisted of peripheral blood, taken in a trial of Ad26.COV2.S vaccine versus placebo. The CDR3 protein is CASSYRGGDEQFF. The DNA reads as follows: TGCGCCAGCAGCTATCGCGGGGGCGATGAGCAGTTCTTC.